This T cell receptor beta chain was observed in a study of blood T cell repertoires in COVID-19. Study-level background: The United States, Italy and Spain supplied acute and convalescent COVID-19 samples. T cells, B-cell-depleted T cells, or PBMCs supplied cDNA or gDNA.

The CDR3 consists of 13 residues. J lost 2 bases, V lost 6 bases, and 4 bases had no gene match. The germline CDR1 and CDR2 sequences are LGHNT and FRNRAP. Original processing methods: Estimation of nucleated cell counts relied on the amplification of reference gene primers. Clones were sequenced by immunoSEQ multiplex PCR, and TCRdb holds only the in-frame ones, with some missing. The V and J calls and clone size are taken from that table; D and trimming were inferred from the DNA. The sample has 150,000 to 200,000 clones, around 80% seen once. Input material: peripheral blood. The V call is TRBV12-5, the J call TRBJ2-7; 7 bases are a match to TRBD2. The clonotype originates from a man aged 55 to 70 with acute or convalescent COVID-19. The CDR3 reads CASGFTSAYEQYF. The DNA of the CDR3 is TGTGCTAGTGGATTTACTAGCGCCTACGAGCAGTACTTC.